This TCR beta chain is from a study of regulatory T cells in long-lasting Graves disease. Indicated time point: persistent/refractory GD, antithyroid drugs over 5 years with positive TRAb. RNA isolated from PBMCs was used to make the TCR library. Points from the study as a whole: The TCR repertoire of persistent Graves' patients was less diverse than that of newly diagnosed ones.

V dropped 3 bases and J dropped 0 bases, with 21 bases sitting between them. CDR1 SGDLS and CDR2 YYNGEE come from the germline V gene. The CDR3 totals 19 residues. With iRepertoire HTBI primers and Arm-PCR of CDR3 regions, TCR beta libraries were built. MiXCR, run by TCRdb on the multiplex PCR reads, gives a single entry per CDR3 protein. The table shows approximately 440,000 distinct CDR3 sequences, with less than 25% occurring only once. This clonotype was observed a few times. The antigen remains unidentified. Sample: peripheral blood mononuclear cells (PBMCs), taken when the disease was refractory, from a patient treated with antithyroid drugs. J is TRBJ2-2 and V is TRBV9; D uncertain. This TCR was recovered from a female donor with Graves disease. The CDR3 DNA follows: TGTGCCAGCAGCGCCCAAACATCATCGCGAAACGCGAACACCGGGGAGCTGTTTTTT. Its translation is CASSAQTSSRNANTGELFF.